This T cell receptor (beta chain) is from a study of blood T cells in healthy people across ages. A second PCR of roughly 7 to 11 cycles used a sample-barcoded 5' primer and a J-beta primer mix. One entry per CDR3 protein, called by TCRdb with MiXCR from the 5' RACE reads. The sample includes 1.5 million to 2 million distinct CDR3 sequences, 25% to 30% of them seen just once. This TCR came from a woman in her thirties in good health. Material: blood.

CDR3 DNA sequence: TGTGCCAGCAGAACCGACAGGGCCAGGGTTTCGGCCCAGCATTTT. It specifies CASRTDRARVSAQHF. The chain recombines TRBV28 with TRBJ1-5; 7 nucleotides line up with TRBD1. Germline V gene data show CDR1 as MDHEN and CDR2 as SYDVKM. The CDR3 has 15 amino acids. The V segment lost 6 bases and the J segment 11 bases; nucleotides outside the gene matches: 16.